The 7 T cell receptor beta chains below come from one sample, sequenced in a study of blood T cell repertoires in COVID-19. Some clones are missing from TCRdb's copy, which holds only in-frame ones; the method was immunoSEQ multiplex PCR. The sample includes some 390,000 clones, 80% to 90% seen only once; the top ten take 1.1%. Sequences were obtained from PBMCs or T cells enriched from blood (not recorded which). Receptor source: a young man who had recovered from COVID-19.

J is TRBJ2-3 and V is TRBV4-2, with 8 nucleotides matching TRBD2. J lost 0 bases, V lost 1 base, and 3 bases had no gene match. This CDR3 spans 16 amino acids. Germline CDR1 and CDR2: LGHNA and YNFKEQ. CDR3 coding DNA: TGTGCCAGCAGCCAAGGACTAGCGTACAGCACAGATACGCAGTATTTT. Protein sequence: CASSQGLAYSTDTQYF.

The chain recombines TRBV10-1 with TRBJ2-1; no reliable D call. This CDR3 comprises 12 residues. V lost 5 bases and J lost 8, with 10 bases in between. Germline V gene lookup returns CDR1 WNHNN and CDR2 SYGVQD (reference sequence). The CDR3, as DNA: TGCGCCAGCAGTTTCAATGAGGATGAGCAGTTCTTC. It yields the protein CASSFNEDEQFF.

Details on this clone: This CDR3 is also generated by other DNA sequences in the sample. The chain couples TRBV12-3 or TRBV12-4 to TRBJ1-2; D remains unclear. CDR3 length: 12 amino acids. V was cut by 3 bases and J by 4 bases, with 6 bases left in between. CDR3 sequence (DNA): TGTGCCAGCAGTTTTGAGGGCTATGGCTACACCTTC. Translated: CASSFEGYGYTF.

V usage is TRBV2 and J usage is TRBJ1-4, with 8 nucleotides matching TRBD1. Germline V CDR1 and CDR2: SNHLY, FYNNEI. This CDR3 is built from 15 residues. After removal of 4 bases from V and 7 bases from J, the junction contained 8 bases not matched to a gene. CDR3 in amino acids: CASSGGPGGSEKLFF. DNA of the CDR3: TGTGCCAGCAGTGGGGGGCCAGGGGGCAGTGAAAAACTGTTTTTT.

As DNA, the CDR3 is TGTGCCAGCTCACAATCCGGACTATTAAGGACTGAAGCTTTCTTT. This translates into CASSQSGLLRTEAFF. V is TRBV18 and J is TRBJ1-1; D is undetermined. This CDR3 contains 15 residues. Trimming took 4 bases from V and 5 from J, leaving 17 bases between them. Germline loops: CDR1 KGHSH, CDR2 LQKENI.

The CDR3 DNA reads TGTGCCAGTACCGGGCCAGGGACAGCCGAAAAACTGTTTTTT. As protein: CASTGPGTAEKLFF. The V and J genes are TRBV19 and TRBJ1-4, with TRBD1 matching 7 bases. Germline V CDR1 and CDR2: LNHDA, SQIVND (reference sequence). V dropped 7 bases and J dropped 8; count of bases not matched to a gene: 10. This CDR3 has 14 amino acids.

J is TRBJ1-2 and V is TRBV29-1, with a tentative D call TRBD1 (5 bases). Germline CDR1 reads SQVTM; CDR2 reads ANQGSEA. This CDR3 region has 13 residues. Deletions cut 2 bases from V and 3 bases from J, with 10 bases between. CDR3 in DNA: TGCAGCGTTGAATTCGACAGCCACTATGGCTACACCTTC. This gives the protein CSVEFDSHYGYTF.